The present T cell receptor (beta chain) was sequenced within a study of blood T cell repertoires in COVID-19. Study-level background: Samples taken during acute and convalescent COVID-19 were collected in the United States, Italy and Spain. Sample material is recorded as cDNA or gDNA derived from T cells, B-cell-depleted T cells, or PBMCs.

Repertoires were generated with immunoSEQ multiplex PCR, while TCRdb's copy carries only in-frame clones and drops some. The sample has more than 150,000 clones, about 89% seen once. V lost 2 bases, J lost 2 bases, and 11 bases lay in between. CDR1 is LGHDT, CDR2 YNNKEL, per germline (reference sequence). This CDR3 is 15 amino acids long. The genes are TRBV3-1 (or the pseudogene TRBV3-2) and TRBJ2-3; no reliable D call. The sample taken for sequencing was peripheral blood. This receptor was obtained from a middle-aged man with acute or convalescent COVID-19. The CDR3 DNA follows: TGTGCCAGCAGCCAAACGGCAGGCCCCACAGATACGCAGTATTTT. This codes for CASSQTAGPTDTQYF.